This is a list of T cell receptor beta chains from one sample in a study of T cell repertoires in cytomegalovirus infection. For these receptors, no antigen is known. Each CDR3 protein gets one entry after TCRdb re-called the reads with MiXCR. This sample has approximately 1,000,000 distinct CDR3 sequences, with more than 25% found just once. This specimen consisted of cultured CD8+ T cells from PBMCs, obtained from culture after CMV antigen stimulation. The receptors come from a human donor in good health (CMV status not recorded). Some clones in this sample may be carry-over from other donors' samples. Each CDR3 is given with its conserved first and last residue. Fields, in order: D gene, V gene, J gene, clone size, CDR3 protein, CDR3 DNA. D genes are given only for firm matches. Part of the rows lack a size; the others show once, few, many or a class for expanded clones.

D gene: TRBD1
V gene: TRBV10-3
J gene: TRBJ2-1
clone size: NA
CDR3 protein: CAISESVDRSYNEQFF
CDR3 DNA: TGTGCCATCAGTGAGTCCGTGGACAGGTCCTACAATGAGCAGTTCTTC

D gene: NA
V gene: TRBV13
J gene: TRBJ2-3
clone size: few
CDR3 protein: CASSSSFSSTDTQYF
CDR3 DNA: TGTGCCAGCAGCTCAAGTTTCTCTAGCACAGATACGCAGTATTTT

D gene: NA
V gene: TRBV5-5
J gene: TRBJ2-7
clone size: NA
CDR3 protein: CASSAWDLEQYF
CDR3 DNA: TGTGCCAGCAGCGCCTGGGACCTCGAGCAGTACTTC

D gene: NA
V gene: TRBV4-1
J gene: TRBJ1-2
clone size: few
CDR3 protein: CASSQDAGNGYTF
CDR3 DNA: TGCGCCAGCAGCCAAGATGCGGGGAACGGCTACACCTTC

D gene: NA
V gene: TRBV20-1
J gene: TRBJ1-6
clone size: NA
CDR3 protein: CSASATGNSPLHF
CDR3 DNA: TGCAGTGCTAGCGCTACCGGAAATTCACCCCTCCACTTT

D gene: NA
V gene: TRBV20-1
J gene: TRBJ1-2
clone size: few
CDR3 protein: CSASPVGVGLPAAGYTF
CDR3 DNA: TGCAGTGCGTCGCCCGTGGGGGTGGGACTCCCAGCGGCTGGCTACACCTTC

D gene: NA
V gene: TRBV2
J gene: TRBJ2-7
clone size: NA
CDR3 protein: CATEGGGPYEQYF
CDR3 DNA: TGTGCTACCGAGGGTGGGGGCCCCTACGAGCAGTACTTC

D gene: NA
V gene: TRBV19
J gene: TRBJ1-1
clone size: NA
CDR3 protein: CASSETGVEAFF
CDR3 DNA: TGTGCCAGTAGTGAGACCGGGGTTGAAGCTTTCTTT

D gene: NA
V gene: TRBV7-6
J gene: TRBJ2-1
clone size: many
CDR3 protein: CATRTGLGNEDNEQFF
CDR3 DNA: TGTGCCACACGAACAGGCCTGGGAAATGAGGACAATGAGCAGTTCTTC

D gene: NA
V gene: TRBV4-1
J gene: TRBJ1-5
clone size: NA
CDR3 protein: CASSQVYGGDQPQHF
CDR3 DNA: TGCGCCAGCAGCCAAGTATATGGGGGGGATCAGCCCCAGCATTTT

D gene: NA
V gene: TRBV12-3/TRBV12-4
J gene: TRBJ2-3
clone size: many
CDR3 protein: CASSQSGLLAQYF
CDR3 DNA: TGTGCCAGCAGCCAATCCGGGTTACTAGCGCAGTATTTT

D gene: NA
V gene: TRBV5-6
J gene: TRBJ1-6
clone size: NA
CDR3 protein: CASSTDSTSPLHF
CDR3 DNA: TGTGCCAGCAGCACGGACAGTACCTCACCCCTCCACTTT

D gene: TRBD1
V gene: TRBV27
J gene: TRBJ2-1
clone size: NA
CDR3 protein: CASETGGFYNEQFF
CDR3 DNA: TGTGCCAGCGAAACAGGGGGGTTCTACAATGAGCAGTTCTTC

D gene: NA
V gene: TRBV10-2
J gene: TRBJ1-1
clone size: NA
CDR3 protein: CASSGSEAFF
CDR3 DNA: TGCGCCAGCAGTGGTTCCGAAGCTTTCTTT

D gene: NA
V gene: TRBV24-1
J gene: TRBJ1-5
clone size: NA
CDR3 protein: CATSDPRIRGSSNQPQHF
CDR3 DNA: TGTGCCACCAGTGATCCTCGGATTCGAGGGAGTAGCAATCAGCCCCAGCATTTT

D gene: TRBD2
V gene: TRBV7-2
J gene: TRBJ2-1
clone size: NA
CDR3 protein: CASSPTSGVPSSYNEQFF
CDR3 DNA: TGTGCCAGCAGCCCCACCAGCGGGGTTCCAAGCTCCTACAATGAGCAGTTCTTC

D gene: NA
V gene: TRBV5-3
J gene: TRBJ1-1
clone size: NA
CDR3 protein: CASRPRGFGTEAFF
CDR3 DNA: TGTGCTAGCAGACCCCGGGGGTTCGGAACTGAAGCTTTCTTT

D gene: NA
V gene: TRBV6-2/TRBV6-3
J gene: TRBJ1-1
clone size: many
CDR3 protein: CASSYSTGGYTEAFF
CDR3 DNA: TGTGCCAGCAGTTACTCGACAGGCGGATACACTGAAGCTTTCTTT

D gene: NA
V gene: TRBV6-1
J gene: TRBJ1-1
clone size: many
CDR3 protein: CASRESGNTEAFF
CDR3 DNA: TGTGCCAGCAGAGAATCCGGGAACACTGAAGCTTTCTTT

D gene: NA
V gene: TRBV7-6
J gene: TRBJ2-5
clone size: NA
CDR3 protein: CASSLGEGQGETQYF
CDR3 DNA: TGTGCCAGCAGCTTAGGAGAGGGGCAAGGCGAGACCCAGTACTTC

D gene: NA
V gene: TRBV12-3/TRBV12-4
J gene: TRBJ2-7
clone size: few
CDR3 protein: CASSTRDTGYEQYF
CDR3 DNA: TGTGCCAGCAGTACCCGGGACACAGGCTACGAGCAGTACTTC

D gene: NA
V gene: TRBV7-8
J gene: TRBJ1-2
clone size: many
CDR3 protein: CASSPSDRTNYGYTF
CDR3 DNA: TGTGCCAGCAGCCCATCTGACAGGACTAACTATGGCTACACCTTC